The 7 T cell receptor beta chains below come from one sample, sequenced in a study. One entry per CDR3 protein results from TCRdb running MiXCR on the RT-PCR reads. The top ten clones hold 3.6% of a sample with about 680,000 distinct CDR3 sequences, about 14% of them seen once. The sequenced sample was memory CD4+ T cells from blood. The receptor source for this set is a female donor in good health, serving as a healthy control.

V and J are TRBV5-6 and TRBJ2-7; 12 bases are shared with TRBD1. Germline V CDR1 and CDR2: SGHDT, YYEEEE. The CDR3 runs 13 residues. Losses at the gene ends were 4 bases for V and 8 bases for J; bases not matched to a gene: 4. The CDR3, as DNA: TGTGCCAGCAGCCCGGGACAGGGGGCCAAGCAGTACTTC. Translation: CASSPGQGAKQYF.

The rearrangement links TRBV28 to TRBJ2-3; 9 bases are shared with TRBD2. V trimming: 5 bases; J trimming: 2 bases; junction bases outside the gene matches: 11. In germline, CDR1 is MDHEN, CDR2 SYDVKM. The length of the CDR3 is 17 residues. CDR3 nucleotide sequence: TGTGCCAGCAGTCGCGCCAAGACTAGCGGTTACACAGATACGCAGTATTTT. Residues: CASSRAKTSGYTDTQYF.

The chain has TRBV27 and TRBJ2-3, with D maybe TRBD2 (5 bases). CDR3 length: 14 amino acids. Trimming cost V 6 bases and J 0 bases, with 10 bases left between them. Germline loops: CDR1 MNHEY, CDR2 SMNVEV (reference sequence). The CDR3 nucleotides read TGTGCCAGCAGCCAGCGGACTAGCACAGATACGCAGTATTTT. Amino acids: CASSQRTSTDTQYF.

This clonotype was observed at least ten times. The V and J genes are TRBV5-6 and TRBJ2-4; D gene uncertain. There are 14 residues in the CDR3. With 1 base removed from V and 5 bases from J, the gap between germline ends came to 10 bases. Germline assignment: CDR1 SGHDT and CDR2 YYEEEE. The DNA of the CDR3 is TGTGCCAGCAGCTTGTACCAGGTGGAAAACATTCAGTACTTC. Translation gives CASSLYQVENIQYF. The full variable domain, completed using reference TRBV5-6 and TRBJ2-4, is DAGVTQSPTHLIKTRGQQVTLRCSPKSGHDTVSWYQQALGQGPQFIFQYYEEEERQRGNFPDRFSGHQFPNYSSELNVNALLLGDSALYLCASSLYQVENIQYFGAGTRLSVL.

The sample holds a few counts of this clonotype. The chain recombines TRBV20-1 with TRBJ2-5; tentative D call: TRBD1 (5 bases). Germline loops: CDR1 DFQATT, CDR2 SNEGSKA (reference sequence). V was clipped by 7 bases and J by 1 base, with 13 bases between them. The length of the CDR3 is 13 residues. CDR3 residues: CSVRQGFQETQYF. The CDR3 DNA reads as TGCAGTGTTCGTCAGGGATTCCAAGAGACCCAGTACTTC.

This chain links TRBV4-1 with TRBJ1-2, with 7 bases identical to TRBD1. Germline lookup yields CDR1 MGHRA and CDR2 YSYEKL. Trimming cost V 4 bases and J 3 bases; bases outside gene matches: 8. The CDR3 loop spans 15 amino acids. CDR3 residues: CASSREPGTDYGYTF. The CDR3 nucleotides are TGCGCCAGCAGCCGGGAACCCGGGACAGACTATGGCTACACCTTC.

This clonotype was detected ten times or more. The V and J genes are TRBV29-1 and TRBJ2-5; TRBD1 matches 9 bases. The ends lost 8 bases at V and 5 bases at J; junction bases unmatched: 12. CDR1 SQVTM and CDR2 ANQGSEA come from the germline V gene. The CDR3 has 14 residues. The CDR3 here is CSTIGQGNFETQYF. The CDR3 region has the DNA TGCAGCACGATAGGACAGGGGAACTTCGAGACCCAGTACTTC.